This T cell receptor (beta chain) was captured in a study of PD-L1 blockade in urothelial cancer. CDR3 length: 15 residues. V gave up 0 bases and J gave up 1 base, with 10 bases separating them. Germline lookup yields CDR1 MNHEY and CDR2 SVGAGI. The time point was: pretreatment peripheral blood. Generated by immunoSEQ multiplex PCR, the TCRdb table keeps only in-frame clones and is missing some. This sample has 54,000 or so clones, with approximately 84% found just once. Sample: PBMCs, taken around atezolizumab (anti-PD-L1) treatment. The TCR sequence derives from a man aged 50 to 59 with urothelial cancer. The chain is built from TRBV6-5 and TRBJ2-7; D is possibly TRBD1 (5 bases). CDR3 sequence (DNA): TGTGCCAGCAGTTACTCAGGGGTAAGATCCTACGAGCAGTACTTC. Protein product: CASSYSGVRSYEQYF.